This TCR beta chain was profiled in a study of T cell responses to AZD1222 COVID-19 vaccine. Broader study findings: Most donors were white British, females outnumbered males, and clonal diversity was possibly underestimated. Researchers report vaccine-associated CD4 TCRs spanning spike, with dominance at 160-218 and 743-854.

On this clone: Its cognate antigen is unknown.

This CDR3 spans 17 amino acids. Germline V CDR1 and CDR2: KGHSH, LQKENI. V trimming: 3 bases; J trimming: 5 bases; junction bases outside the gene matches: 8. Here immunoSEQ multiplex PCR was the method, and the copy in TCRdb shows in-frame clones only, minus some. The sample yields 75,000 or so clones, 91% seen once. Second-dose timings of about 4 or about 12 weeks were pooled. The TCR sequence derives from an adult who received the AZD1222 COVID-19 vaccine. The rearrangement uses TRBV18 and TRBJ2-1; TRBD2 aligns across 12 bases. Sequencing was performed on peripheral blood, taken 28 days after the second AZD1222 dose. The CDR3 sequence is CASSPFLAGGPHNEQFF. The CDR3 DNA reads TGTGCCAGCTCACCTTTTCTAGCGGGAGGGCCCCACAATGAGCAGTTCTTC.